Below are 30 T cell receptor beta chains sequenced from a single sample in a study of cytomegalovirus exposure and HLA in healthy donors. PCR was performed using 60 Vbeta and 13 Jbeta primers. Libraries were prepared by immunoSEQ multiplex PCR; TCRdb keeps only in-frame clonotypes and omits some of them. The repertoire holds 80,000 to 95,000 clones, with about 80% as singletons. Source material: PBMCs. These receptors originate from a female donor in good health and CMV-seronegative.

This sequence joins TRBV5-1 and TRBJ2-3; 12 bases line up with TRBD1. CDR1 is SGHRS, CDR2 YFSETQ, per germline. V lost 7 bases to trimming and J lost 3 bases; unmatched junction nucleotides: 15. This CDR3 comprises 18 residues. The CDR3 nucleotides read TGCGCCAGCGCAATTTCCGGGACAGGGGGCCAACAGACAGATACGCAGTATTTT. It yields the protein CASAISGTGGQQTDTQYF. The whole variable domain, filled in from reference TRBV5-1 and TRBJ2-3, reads KAGVTQTPRYLIKTRGQQVTLSCSPISGHRSVSWYQQTPGQGLQFLFEYFSETQRNKGNFPGRFSGRQFSNSRSEMNVSTLELGDSALYLCASAISGTGGQQTDTQYFGPGTRLTVL.

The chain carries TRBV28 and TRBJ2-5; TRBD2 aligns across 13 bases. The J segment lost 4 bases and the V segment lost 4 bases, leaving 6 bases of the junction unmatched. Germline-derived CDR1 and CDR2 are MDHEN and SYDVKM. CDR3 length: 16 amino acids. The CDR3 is CASSSGLAGRGETQYF. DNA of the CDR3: TGTGCCAGCAGTTCGGGACTAGCGGGAAGGGGAGAGACCCAGTACTTC.

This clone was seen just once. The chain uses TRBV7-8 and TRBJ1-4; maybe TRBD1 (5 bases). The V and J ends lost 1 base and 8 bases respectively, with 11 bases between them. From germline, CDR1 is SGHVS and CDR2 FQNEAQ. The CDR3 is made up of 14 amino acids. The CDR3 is CASSLGSGREKLFF. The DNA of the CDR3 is TGTGCCAGCAGCTTAGGGTCAGGGCGGGAAAAACTGTTTTTT.

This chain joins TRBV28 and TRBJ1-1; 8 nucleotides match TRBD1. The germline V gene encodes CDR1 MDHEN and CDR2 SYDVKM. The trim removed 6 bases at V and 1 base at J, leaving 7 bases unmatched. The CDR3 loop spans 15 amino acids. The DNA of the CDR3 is TGTGCCAGCAGAAGGACCGGGACAGGGAACACTGAAGCTTTCTTT. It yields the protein CASRRTGTGNTEAFF.

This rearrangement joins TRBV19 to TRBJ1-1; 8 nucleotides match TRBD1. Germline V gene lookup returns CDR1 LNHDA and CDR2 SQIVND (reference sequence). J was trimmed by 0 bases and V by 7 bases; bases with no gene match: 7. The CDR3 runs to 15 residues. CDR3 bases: TGTGCCAGTAAGGGACAGGCGGCTATGAACACTGAAGCTTTCTTT. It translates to CASKGQAAMNTEAFF.

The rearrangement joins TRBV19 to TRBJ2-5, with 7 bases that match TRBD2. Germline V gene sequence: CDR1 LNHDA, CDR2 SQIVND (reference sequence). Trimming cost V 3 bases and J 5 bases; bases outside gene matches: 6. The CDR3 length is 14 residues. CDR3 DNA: TGTGCCAGTAGTATGGCGGGAGTGAGGGAGACCCAGTACTTC. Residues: CASSMAGVRETQYF.

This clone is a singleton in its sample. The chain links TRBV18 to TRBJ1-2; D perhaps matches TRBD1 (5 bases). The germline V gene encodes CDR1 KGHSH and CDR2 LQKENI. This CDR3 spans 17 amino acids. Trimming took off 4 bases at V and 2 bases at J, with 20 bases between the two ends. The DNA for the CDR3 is TGTGCCAGCTCACAAAGCTGGGGCAGCGACATGAACTATGGCTACACCTTC. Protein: CASSQSWGSDMNYGYTF.

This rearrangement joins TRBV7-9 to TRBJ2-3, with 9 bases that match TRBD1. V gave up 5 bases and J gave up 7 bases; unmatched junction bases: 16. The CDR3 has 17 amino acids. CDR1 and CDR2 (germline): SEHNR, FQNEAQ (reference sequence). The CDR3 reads CASSPTPTGTGSNTQYF. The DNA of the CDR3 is TGTGCCAGCAGCCCGACCCCGACCGGGACAGGGTCTAATACGCAGTATTTT.

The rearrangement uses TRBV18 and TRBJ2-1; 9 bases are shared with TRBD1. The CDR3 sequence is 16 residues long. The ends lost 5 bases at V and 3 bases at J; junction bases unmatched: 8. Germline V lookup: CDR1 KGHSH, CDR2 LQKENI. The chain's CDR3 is CASSAITGQGYNEQFF. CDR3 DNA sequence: TGTGCCAGCTCAGCGATAACGGGACAGGGCTACAATGAGCAGTTCTTC.

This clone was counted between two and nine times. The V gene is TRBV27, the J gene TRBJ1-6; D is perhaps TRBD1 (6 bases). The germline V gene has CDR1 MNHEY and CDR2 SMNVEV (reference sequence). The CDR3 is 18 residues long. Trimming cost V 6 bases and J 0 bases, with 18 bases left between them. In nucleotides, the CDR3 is TGTGCCAGCAGCTGCCCGGACAGATTCCCCTCCTATAATTCACCCCTCCACTTT. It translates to CASSCPDRFPSYNSPLHF.

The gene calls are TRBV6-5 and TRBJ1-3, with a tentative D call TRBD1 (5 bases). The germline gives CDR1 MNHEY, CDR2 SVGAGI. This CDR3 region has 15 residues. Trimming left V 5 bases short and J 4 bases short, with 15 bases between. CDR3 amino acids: CASSRLTARGNTIYF. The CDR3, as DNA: TGTGCCAGCAGTCGCTTGACAGCAAGAGGAAACACCATATATTTT.

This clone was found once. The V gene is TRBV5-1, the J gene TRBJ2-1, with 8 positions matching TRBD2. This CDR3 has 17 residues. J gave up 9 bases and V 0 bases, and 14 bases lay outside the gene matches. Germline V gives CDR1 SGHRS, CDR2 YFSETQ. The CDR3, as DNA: TGCGCCAGCAGCTTGGCTGAGACTAGCGCATGGGTAGCTGAGCAGTTCTTC. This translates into CASSLAETSAWVAEQFF. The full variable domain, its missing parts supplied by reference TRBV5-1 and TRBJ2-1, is KAGVTQTPRYLIKTRGQQVTLSCSPISGHRSVSWYQQTPGQGLQFLFEYFSETQRNKGNFPGRFSGRQFSNSRSEMNVSTLELGDSALYLCASSLAETSAWVAEQFFGPGTRLTVL.

The DNA of the CDR3 is TGTGCCATCAGTGAGGAGGGAAACTATGGCTACACCTTC. It yields the protein CAISEEGNYGYTF. This chain connects TRBV10-3 to TRBJ1-2; no clear D gene. Germline-derived CDR1 and CDR2 are ENHRY and SYGVKD. The length of the CDR3 is 13 residues. V was shortened by 2 bases and J by 2 bases, with 6 bases between the two germline ends.

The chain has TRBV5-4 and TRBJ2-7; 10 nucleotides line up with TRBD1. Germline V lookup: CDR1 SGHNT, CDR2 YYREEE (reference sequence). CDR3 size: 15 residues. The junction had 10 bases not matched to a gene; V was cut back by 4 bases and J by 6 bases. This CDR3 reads CASSRFGTGDPEQYF. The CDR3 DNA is TGTGCCAGCAGCCGTTTCGGGACAGGGGATCCCGAGCAGTACTTC. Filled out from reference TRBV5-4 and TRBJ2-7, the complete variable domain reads ETGVTQSPTHLIKTRGQQVTLRCSSQSGHNTVSWYQQALGQGPQFIFQYYREEENGRGNFPPRFSGLQFPNYSSELNVNALELDDSALYLCASSRFGTGDPEQYFGPGTRLTVT.

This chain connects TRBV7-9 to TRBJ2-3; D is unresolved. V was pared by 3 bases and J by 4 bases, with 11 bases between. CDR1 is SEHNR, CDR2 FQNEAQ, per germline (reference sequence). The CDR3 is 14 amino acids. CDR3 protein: CASSFEGAADTQYF. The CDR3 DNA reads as TGTGCCAGCAGCTTCGAAGGAGCTGCAGATACGCAGTATTTT. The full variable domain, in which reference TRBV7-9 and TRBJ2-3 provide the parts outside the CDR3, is DTGVSQNPRHKITKRGQNVTFRCDPISEHNRLYWYRQTLGQGPEFLTYFQNEAQLEKSRLLSDRFSAERPKGSFSTLEIQRTEQGDSAMYLCASSFEGAADTQYFGPGTRLTVL.

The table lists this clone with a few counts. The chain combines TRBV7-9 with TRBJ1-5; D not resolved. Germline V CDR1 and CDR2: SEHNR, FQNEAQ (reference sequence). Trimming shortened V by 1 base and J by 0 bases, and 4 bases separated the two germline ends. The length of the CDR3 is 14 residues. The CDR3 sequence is CASSLGASNQPQHF. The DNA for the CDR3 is TGTGCCAGCAGCTTAGGGGCTAGCAATCAGCCCCAGCATTTT.

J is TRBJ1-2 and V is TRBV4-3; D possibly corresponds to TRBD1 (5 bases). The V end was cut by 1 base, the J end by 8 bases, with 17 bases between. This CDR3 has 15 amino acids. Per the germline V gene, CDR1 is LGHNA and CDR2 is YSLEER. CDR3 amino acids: CASSQGAKGVRGYTF. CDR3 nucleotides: TGCGCCAGCAGCCAAGGGGCAAAAGGGGTCCGGGGCTACACCTTC.

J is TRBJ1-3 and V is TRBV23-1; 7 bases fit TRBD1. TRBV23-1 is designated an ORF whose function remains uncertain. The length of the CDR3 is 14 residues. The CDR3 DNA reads TGCGTCGCGGTAAGGGGGCAGTTTGGAAACACCATATATTTT. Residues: CVAVRGQFGNTIYF.

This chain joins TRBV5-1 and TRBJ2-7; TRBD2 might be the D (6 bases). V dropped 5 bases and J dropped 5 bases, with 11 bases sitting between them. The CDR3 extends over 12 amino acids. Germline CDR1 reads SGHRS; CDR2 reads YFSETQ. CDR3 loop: CASRVGSHEQYF. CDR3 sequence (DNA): TGCGCCAGCAGGGTCGGGAGCCACGAGCAGTACTTC. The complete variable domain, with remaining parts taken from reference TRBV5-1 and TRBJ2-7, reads KAGVTQTPRYLIKTRGQQVTLSCSPISGHRSVSWYQQTPGQGLQFLFEYFSETQRNKGNFPGRFSGRQFSNSRSEMNVSTLELGDSALYLCASRVGSHEQYFGPGTRLTVT.

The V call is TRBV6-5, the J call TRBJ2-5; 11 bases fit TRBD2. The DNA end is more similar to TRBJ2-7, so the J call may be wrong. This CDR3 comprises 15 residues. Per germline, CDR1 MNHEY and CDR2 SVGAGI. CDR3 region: CASRPPGLADYEQYF. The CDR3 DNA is TGTGCCAGCAGGCCACCGGGACTAGCGGATTACGAGCAGTACTTC.

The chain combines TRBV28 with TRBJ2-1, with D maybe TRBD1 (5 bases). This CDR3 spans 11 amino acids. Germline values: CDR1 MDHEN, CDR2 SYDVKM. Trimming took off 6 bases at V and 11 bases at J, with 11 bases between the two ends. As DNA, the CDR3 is TGTGCCAGCAGCTGGGGCCCACAGCAGTTCTTC. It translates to CASSWGPQQFF.

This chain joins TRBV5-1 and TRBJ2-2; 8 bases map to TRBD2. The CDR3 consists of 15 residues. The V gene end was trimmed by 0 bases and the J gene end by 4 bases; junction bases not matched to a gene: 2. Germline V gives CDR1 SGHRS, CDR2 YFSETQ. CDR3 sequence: CASSLASGFTGELFF. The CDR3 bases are TGCGCCAGCAGCTTGGCTAGCGGGTTCACCGGGGAGCTGTTTTTT.

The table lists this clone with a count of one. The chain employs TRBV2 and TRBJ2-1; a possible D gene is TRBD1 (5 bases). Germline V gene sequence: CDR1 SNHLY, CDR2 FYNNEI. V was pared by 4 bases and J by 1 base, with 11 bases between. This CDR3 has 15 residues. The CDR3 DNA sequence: TGTGCCAGCAGTGGCGGCAGGGCATCCTACAATGAGCAGTTCTTC. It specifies CASSGGRASYNEQFF. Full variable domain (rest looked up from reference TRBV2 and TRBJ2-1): EPEVTQTPSHQVTQMGQEVILRCVPISNHLYFYWYRQILGQKVEFLVSFYNNEISEKSEIFDDQFSVERPDGSNFTLKIRSTKLEDSAMYFCASSGGRASYNEQFFGPGTRLTVL.

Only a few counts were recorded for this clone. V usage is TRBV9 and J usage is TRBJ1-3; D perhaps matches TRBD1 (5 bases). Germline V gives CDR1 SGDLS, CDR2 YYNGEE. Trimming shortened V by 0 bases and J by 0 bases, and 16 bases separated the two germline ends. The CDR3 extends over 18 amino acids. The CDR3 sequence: CASSVAGASGSSGNTIYF. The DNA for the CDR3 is TGTGCCAGCAGCGTAGCTGGGGCATCCGGGTCCTCTGGAAACACCATATATTTT.

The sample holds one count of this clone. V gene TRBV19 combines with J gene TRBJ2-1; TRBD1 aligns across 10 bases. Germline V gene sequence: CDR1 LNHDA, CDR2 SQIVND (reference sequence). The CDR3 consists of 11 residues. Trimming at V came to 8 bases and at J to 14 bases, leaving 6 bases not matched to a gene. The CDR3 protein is CASSRDRGKFF. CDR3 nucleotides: TGTGCCAGTTCTAGGGACAGGGGAAAGTTCTTC.

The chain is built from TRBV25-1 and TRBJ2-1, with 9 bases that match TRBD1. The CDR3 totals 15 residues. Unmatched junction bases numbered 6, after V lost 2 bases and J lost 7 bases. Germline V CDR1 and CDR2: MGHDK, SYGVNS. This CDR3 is CASSEGDRERNEQFF. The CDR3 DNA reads TGTGCCAGCAGTGAAGGGGACAGGGAAAGGAATGAGCAGTTCTTC.

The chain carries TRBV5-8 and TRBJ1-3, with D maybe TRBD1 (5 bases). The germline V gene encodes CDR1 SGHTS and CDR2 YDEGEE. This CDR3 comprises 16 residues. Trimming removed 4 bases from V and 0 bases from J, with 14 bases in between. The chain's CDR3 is CASSHGTSLSGNTIYF. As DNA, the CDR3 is TGTGCCAGCAGCCATGGGACTTCCCTCTCTGGAAACACCATATATTTT.

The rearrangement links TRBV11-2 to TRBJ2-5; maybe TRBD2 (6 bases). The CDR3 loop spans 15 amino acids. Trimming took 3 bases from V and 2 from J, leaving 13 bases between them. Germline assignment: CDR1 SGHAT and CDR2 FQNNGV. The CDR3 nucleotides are TGTGCCAGCAGCTTGATCCGGGGACTTCAAGAGACCCAGTACTTC. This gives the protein CASSLIRGLQETQYF.

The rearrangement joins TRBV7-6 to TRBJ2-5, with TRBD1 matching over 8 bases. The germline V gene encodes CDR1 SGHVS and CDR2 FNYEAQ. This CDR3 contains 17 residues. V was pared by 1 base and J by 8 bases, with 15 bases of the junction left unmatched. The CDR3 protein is CASSLGEGRQGMDTQYF. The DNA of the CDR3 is TGTGCCAGCAGCTTAGGGGAAGGCAGACAGGGGATGGACACCCAGTACTTC.

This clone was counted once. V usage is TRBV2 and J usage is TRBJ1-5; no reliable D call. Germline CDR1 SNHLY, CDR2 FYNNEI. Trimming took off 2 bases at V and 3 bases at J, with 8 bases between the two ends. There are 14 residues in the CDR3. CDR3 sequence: CASSERGSNQPQHF. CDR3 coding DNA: TGTGCCAGCAGTGAAAGAGGGTCCAATCAGCCCCAGCATTTT. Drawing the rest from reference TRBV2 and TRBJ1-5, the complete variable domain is EPEVTQTPSHQVTQMGQEVILRCVPISNHLYFYWYRQILGQKVEFLVSFYNNEISEKSEIFDDQFSVERPDGSNFTLKIRSTKLEDSAMYFCASSERGSNQPQHFGDGTRLSIL.